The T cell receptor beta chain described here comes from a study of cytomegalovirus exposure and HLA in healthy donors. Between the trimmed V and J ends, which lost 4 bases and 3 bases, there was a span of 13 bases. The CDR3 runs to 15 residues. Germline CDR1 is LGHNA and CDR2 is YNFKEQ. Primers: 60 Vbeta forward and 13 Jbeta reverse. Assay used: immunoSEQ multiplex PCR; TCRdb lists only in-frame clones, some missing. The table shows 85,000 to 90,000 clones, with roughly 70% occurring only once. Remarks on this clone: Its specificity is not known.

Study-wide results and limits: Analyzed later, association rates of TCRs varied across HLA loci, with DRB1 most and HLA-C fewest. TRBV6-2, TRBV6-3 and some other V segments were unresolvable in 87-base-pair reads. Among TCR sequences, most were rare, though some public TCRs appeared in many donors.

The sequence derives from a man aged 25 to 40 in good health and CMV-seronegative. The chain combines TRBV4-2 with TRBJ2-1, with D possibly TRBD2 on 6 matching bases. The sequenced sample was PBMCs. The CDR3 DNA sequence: TGTGCCAGCAGCCCCTTTAGCGGCTACTACAATGAGCAGTTCTTC. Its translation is CASSPFSGYYNEQFF.